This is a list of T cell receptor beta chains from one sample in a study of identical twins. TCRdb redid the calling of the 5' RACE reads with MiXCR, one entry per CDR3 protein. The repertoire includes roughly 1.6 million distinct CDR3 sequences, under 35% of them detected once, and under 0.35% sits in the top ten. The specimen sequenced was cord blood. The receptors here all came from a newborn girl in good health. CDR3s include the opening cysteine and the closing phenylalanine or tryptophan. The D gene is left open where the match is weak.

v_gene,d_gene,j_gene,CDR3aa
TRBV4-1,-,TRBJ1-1,CASSPRGLNSADTEAFF
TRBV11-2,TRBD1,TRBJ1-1,CASSFRQGATEAFF
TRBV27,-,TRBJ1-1,CASSMNVGTEAFF
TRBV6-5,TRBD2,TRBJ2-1,CASKSGAGGEQFF
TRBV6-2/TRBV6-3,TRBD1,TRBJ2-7,CASSSTRGGACNEQYF
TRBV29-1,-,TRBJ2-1,CSALLPQGKNERFF
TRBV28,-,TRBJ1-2,CASTQIPSDNYGYTF
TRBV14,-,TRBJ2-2,CASSQLTSLGRGELFF
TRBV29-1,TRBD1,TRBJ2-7,CSVRQGHEQYF
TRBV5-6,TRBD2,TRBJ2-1,CASSLERTSGVHNEQFF
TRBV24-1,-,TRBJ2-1,CATGPQLGEQFF
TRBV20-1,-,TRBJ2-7,CSARDGTPYNEQYF
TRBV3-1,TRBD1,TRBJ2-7,CASSQARQGARDCEQYF
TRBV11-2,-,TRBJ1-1,CASSLRFVVDSAFF
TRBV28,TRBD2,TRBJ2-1,CASSMGLRLPYNEQFF
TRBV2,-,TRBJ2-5,CASRTIGQYQETQYF
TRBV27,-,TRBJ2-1,CASSHESSYNEQFF
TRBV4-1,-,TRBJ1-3,CASSQAPVWPNTIYF
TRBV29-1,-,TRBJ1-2,CSVGNGADYGYTF
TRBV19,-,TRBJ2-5,CASNPDRFSGGEQYF
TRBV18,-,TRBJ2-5,CASSLGISETQYF
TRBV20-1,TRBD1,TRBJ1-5,CSGTDRVVGNQPQHF
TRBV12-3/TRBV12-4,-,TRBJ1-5,CASSSGNAQHF
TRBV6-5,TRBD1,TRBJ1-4,CASSWGTGGTNEKLFF
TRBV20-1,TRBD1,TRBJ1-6,CSARDRQGASYNSPLHF
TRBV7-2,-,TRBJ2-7,CASSRGGLGGEQYF
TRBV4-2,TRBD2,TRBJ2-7,CASSQENSGVYYEQYF
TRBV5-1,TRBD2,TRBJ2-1,CASSLLSPGLGTNEQFF
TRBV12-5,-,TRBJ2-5,CASGADSGETQYF
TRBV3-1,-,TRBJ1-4,CASSQGKEKLFF
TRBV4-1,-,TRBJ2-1,CASQPLASSYNEQFF
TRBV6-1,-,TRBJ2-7,CASGAVAGYEQYF
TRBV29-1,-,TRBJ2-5,CSAGLGPFQETQYF
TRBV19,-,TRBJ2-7,CASSIFGSYEQYF
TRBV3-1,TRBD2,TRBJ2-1,CASSQDRLAGGSYNEQFF
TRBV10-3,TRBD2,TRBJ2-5,CAISESSGRASETQYF
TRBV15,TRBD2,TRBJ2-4,CATSSEWTSGYGIQYF
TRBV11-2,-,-,CASTPLERQSSYEQYF
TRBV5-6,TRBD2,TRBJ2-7,CASSLEVAGVAYEQYF
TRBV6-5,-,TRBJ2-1,CASSLYPVVTSYNEQFF
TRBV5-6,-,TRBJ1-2,CASSLVFEGGYGYTF
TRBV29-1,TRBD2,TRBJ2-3,CSVAADRAASGGTDTQYF
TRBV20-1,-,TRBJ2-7,CSARGVYEQYF
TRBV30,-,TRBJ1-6,CAWSAPGLLLTPLHF
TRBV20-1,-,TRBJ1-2,CSVRNPGQSNYGYTF
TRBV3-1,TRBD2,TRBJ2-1,CASSRRTSGRWFSSYNEQFF
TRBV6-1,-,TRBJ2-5,CASRNRFIGQETQYF
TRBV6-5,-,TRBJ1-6,CASSSLIAGTEPFRNSPLHF
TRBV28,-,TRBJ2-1,CASSGGTINEQFF
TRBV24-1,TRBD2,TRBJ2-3,CATLAGEGDTQYF
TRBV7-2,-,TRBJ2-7,CASSLGSAVTYEQYF
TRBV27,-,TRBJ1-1,CASSLPRGEAFF
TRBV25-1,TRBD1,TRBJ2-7,CASSDLWTGGNEQYF
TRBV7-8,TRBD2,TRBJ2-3,CASSPFSRGVTDTQYF